Listed below are T cell receptor beta chains from one sample, sequenced in a study of cytomegalovirus exposure and HLA in healthy donors. Profiled with immunoSEQ multiplex PCR; TCRdb holds only in-frame clones, not every one. The sample lists 150,000 to 190,000 clones; less than 85% were seen once. Sequenced material: PBMCs. The receptors here all came from a woman aged 50 to 60 in good health and CMV-seropositive. Both conserved end residues are part of each CDR3. Fields, in order: J gene, V gene, D gene, clone size, CDR3 protein, CDR3 DNA. The D gene is left open where the match is weak. For some rows the clone size is stated as once, few or many, or as a class when expanded; others skip it.

J: TRBJ1-1
V: TRBV6-1
D: -
size: few
CDR3: CASSEVSHLRAFF
DNA: TGTGCCAGCAGTGAAGTGTCCCACCTCAGAGCTTTCTTT

J: TRBJ2-1
V: TRBV29-1
D: TRBD2
size: once
CDR3: CSVGLAGANNEQFF
DNA: TGCAGCGTTGGGCTAGCGGGGGCCAACAATGAGCAGTTCTTC

J: TRBJ2-2
V: TRBV5-4
D: TRBD1
size: -
CDR3: CASSLGDSTNTGELFF
DNA: TGTGCCAGCAGCTTAGGGGACAGCACGAACACCGGGGAGCTGTTTTTT

J: TRBJ2-1
V: TRBV27
D: TRBD1
size: -
CDR3: CASSLGGQGVTNEQFF
DNA: TGTGCCAGCAGTTTAGGGGGACAGGGGGTCACCAATGAGCAGTTCTTC

J: TRBJ1-1
V: TRBV30
D: -
size: -
CDR3: CAWSPQGTEAFF
DNA: TGTGCCTGGAGTCCGCAGGGAACTGAAGCTTTCTTT

J: TRBJ2-7
V: TRBV9
D: TRBD1
size: -
CDR3: CASSYAGGPKDEQYF
DNA: TGTGCCAGCAGCTACGCAGGGGGCCCCAAGGACGAGCAGTACTTC

J: TRBJ1-2
V: TRBV6-5
D: -
size: -
CDR3: CASSDREGYTF
DNA: TGTGCCAGCAGTGATCGGGAGGGCTACACCTTC

J: TRBJ1-2
V: TRBV29-1
D: TRBD1
size: -
CDR3: CSVYLQGADGYTF
DNA: TGCAGCGTTTACCTACAGGGGGCAGATGGCTACACCTTC

J: TRBJ2-1
V: TRBV6-1
D: TRBD1
size: -
CDR3: CASRRTGGFVDEQFF
DNA: TGTGCCAGCAGAAGGACAGGGGGCTTTGTGGATGAGCAGTTCTTC

J: TRBJ1-4
V: TRBV12-5
D: TRBD1
size: -
CDR3: CASGLDRGTNEKLFF
DNA: TGTGCTAGTGGTTTGGACAGGGGAACTAATGAAAAACTGTTTTTT

J: TRBJ2-1
V: TRBV11-2
D: TRBD1
size: -
CDR3: CASSPVVRQGAGEQFF
DNA: TGTGCCAGCAGCCCAGTGGTGAGACAGGGGGCGGGTGAGCAGTTCTTC

J: TRBJ2-7
V: TRBV7-6
D: TRBD2
size: -
CDR3: CASSAGLAGGPRYEQYF
DNA: TGTGCCAGCAGCGCGGGACTAGCGGGGGGGCCAAGGTACGAGCAGTACTTC

J: TRBJ2-1
V: TRBV25-1
D: -
size: -
CDR3: CASSEGVGQYNEQFF
DNA: TGTGCCAGCAGTGAGGGAGTAGGACAGTACAATGAGCAGTTCTTC

J: TRBJ1-6
V: TRBV2
D: -
size: -
CDR3: CASSEVSGRNSPLHF
DNA: TGTGCCAGCAGTGAAGTGTCGGGGAGAAATTCACCCCTCCACTTT

J: TRBJ1-1
V: TRBV7-9
D: -
size: -
CDR3: CASSLYSETLNTEAFF
DNA: TGTGCCAGCAGCTTATATTCCGAGACTTTGAACACTGAAGCTTTCTTT

J: TRBJ1-2
V: TRBV5-4
D: TRBD1
size: few
CDR3: CASRIQGTGGNYGYTF
DNA: TGTGCCAGCAGAATACAGGGGACAGGGGGTAACTATGGCTACACCTTC

J: TRBJ1-4
V: TRBV25-1
D: TRBD1
size: medium-sized
CDR3: CASSATGLEKLFF
DNA: TGTGCCAGCAGTGCGACAGGGCTGGAAAAACTGTTTTTT

J: TRBJ1-2
V: TRBV4-3
D: TRBD1
size: -
CDR3: CASSQPGQGNGYTF
DNA: TGCGCCAGCAGCCAGCCGGGACAGGGGAATGGCTACACCTTC

J: TRBJ2-1
V: TRBV4-1
D: TRBD2
size: once
CDR3: CASSQPGGGGTYNEQFF
DNA: TGCGCCAGCAGCCAACCCGGGGGCGGGGGGACCTACAATGAGCAGTTCTTC

J: TRBJ1-5
V: TRBV10-2
D: TRBD1
size: -
CDR3: CASSGGGQNQPQHF
DNA: TGCGCCAGCAGTGGTGGGGGACAGAATCAGCCCCAGCATTTT

J: TRBJ1-2
V: TRBV6-1
D: TRBD1
size: -
CDR3: CASSLTGSGYTF
DNA: TGTGCCAGCAGCTTGACAGGGAGTGGCTACACCTTC

J: TRBJ2-1
V: TRBV6-1
D: TRBD2
size: -
CDR3: CASSEGGRAYNEQFF
DNA: TGTGCCAGCAGTGAAGGAGGGAGGGCCTACAATGAGCAGTTCTTC

J: TRBJ2-7
V: TRBV25-1
D: TRBD2
size: once
CDR3: CASSLGGAGGYEQYF
DNA: TGTGCCAGCAGTTTGGGAGGGGCCGGGGGATACGAGCAGTACTTC

J: TRBJ2-1
V: TRBV28
D: TRBD2
size: -
CDR3: CASSKRRLAGDEQFF
DNA: TGTGCCAGCAGTAAACGTCGACTAGCGGGGGATGAGCAGTTCTTC

J: TRBJ2-1
V: TRBV10-2
D: -
size: few
CDR3: CASGVTGWNEQFF
DNA: TGCGCCAGCGGTGTGACGGGGTGGAATGAGCAGTTCTTC

J: TRBJ2-7
V: TRBV19
D: TRBD1
size: -
CDR3: CASSPRGSYEQYF
DNA: TGTGCCAGTAGTCCCAGGGGGTCCTACGAGCAGTACTTC

J: TRBJ2-5
V: TRBV9
D: -
size: few
CDR3: CANSWSEPETQYF
DNA: TGTGCCAACTCTTGGAGCGAGCCAGAGACCCAGTACTTC

J: TRBJ2-7
V: TRBV5-1
D: TRBD2
size: once
CDR3: CASSLGLAIHEQYF
DNA: TGCGCCAGCAGCTTGGGACTAGCGATCCACGAGCAGTACTTC

J: TRBJ1-4
V: TRBV7-9
D: TRBD1
size: -
CDR3: CARKGARASDEKLFF
DNA: TGTGCCCGTAAGGGGGCGCGTGCATCGGATGAAAAACTGTTTTTT

J: TRBJ2-1
V: TRBV29-1
D: -
size: once
CDR3: CSGTADYNEQFF
DNA: TGCAGCGGGACAGCAGATTACAATGAGCAGTTCTTC

J: TRBJ1-5
V: TRBV2
D: TRBD1
size: few
CDR3: CASSQRQGATSNQPQHF
DNA: TGTGCCAGCAGTCAGAGACAGGGGGCGACGAGCAATCAGCCCCAGCATTTT

J: TRBJ2-2
V: TRBV7-6
D: TRBD1
size: -
CDR3: CASREGAAGELFF
DNA: TGTGCCAGCCGTGAGGGGGCCGCCGGGGAGCTGTTTTTT

J: TRBJ2-3
V: TRBV12-5
D: -
size: -
CDR3: CASGLEGVRDTQYF
DNA: TGTGCTAGTGGTTTGGAGGGGGTTAGGGATACGCAGTATTTT

J: TRBJ2-3
V: TRBV29-1
D: -
size: -
CDR3: CSVMIADTQYF
DNA: TGCAGCGTGATGATAGCAGATACGCAGTATTTT

J: TRBJ2-3
V: TRBV12-5
D: TRBD2
size: -
CDR3: CASGSFLAGGVVAQYF
DNA: TGTGCTAGTGGTTCTTTTCTAGCGGGGGGCGTCGTGGCGCAGTATTTT

J: TRBJ2-7
V: TRBV2
D: -
size: -
CDR3: CASSPRQVISYEQYF
DNA: TGTGCCAGCAGTCCTCGACAGGTCATTTCCTACGAGCAGTACTTC

J: TRBJ2-3
V: TRBV11-3
D: TRBD1
size: -
CDR3: CASSLGDRITPDTQYF
DNA: TGTGCCAGCAGCTTGGGGGACAGGATCACCCCAGATACGCAGTATTTT

J: TRBJ1-2
V: TRBV6-1
D: TRBD1
size: -
CDR3: CASSGRDRGLGYTF
DNA: TGTGCCAGCAGTGGCCGGGACAGGGGGCTTGGCTACACCTTC

J: TRBJ1-1
V: TRBV29-1
D: -
size: -
CDR3: CSVGGWNTEAFF
DNA: TGCAGCGTTGGAGGGTGGAACACTGAAGCTTTCTTT

J: TRBJ1-1
V: TRBV12-5
D: TRBD1
size: -
CDR3: CASGLDFRGRTEAFF
DNA: TGTGCTAGTGGTTTAGATTTTAGGGGGCGGACTGAAGCTTTCTTT

J: TRBJ2-1
V: TRBV5-6
D: TRBD1
size: -
CDR3: CASSQQGVKGQEQFF
DNA: TGTGCCAGCAGTCAACAGGGGGTCAAGGGCCAGGAGCAGTTCTTC

J: TRBJ1-1
V: TRBV6-1
D: -
size: -
CDR3: CASTILTGDTEAFF
DNA: TGTGCCAGCACTATATTAACCGGGGACACTGAAGCTTTCTTT

J: TRBJ2-7
V: TRBV6-5
D: TRBD1
size: -
CDR3: CASSSLGQGSYEQYF
DNA: TGTGCCAGCAGTAGCCTGGGACAGGGGTCCTACGAGCAGTACTTC

J: TRBJ2-7
V: TRBV7-6
D: -
size: -
CDR3: CASSLGGGRFSYEQYF
DNA: TGTGCCAGCAGCTTAGGGGGGGGCCGGTTCTCCTACGAGCAGTACTTC

J: TRBJ1-5
V: TRBV27
D: TRBD1
size: few
CDR3: CASSLVFRGQGGQPQHF
DNA: TGTGCCAGCAGTTTGGTTTTCCGGGGACAGGGCGGTCAGCCCCAGCATTTT

J: TRBJ2-7
V: TRBV7-8
D: -
size: -
CDR3: CASAVDYEQYF
DNA: TGTGCCAGCGCAGTCGACTACGAGCAGTACTTC

J: TRBJ1-6
V: TRBV21-1
D: -
size: -
CDR3: CASSTGRGEGNDNSPLHF
DNA: TGTGCCAGCAGCACCGGCCGCGGGGAAGGGAATGATAATTCACCCCTCCACTTT

J: TRBJ1-6
V: TRBV5-1
D: TRBD1
size: -
CDR3: CASSSQGLTNSPLHF
DNA: TGCGCCAGCAGCTCACAGGGGCTTACTAATTCACCCCTCCACTTT

J: TRBJ2-3
V: TRBV19
D: TRBD2
size: -
CDR3: CASRRETTPYGSTDTQYF
DNA: TGTGCCAGTAGGCGGGAGACGACCCCTTATGGAAGCACAGATACGCAGTATTTT

J: TRBJ1-4
V: TRBV7-6
D: TRBD1
size: -
CDR3: CASSLDGTGNEKLFF
DNA: TGTGCCAGCAGCTTAGACGGGACAGGGAATGAAAAACTGTTTTTT

J: TRBJ2-2
V: TRBV11-2
D: -
size: -
CDR3: CASRLDRGTGELFF
DNA: TGTGCCAGCAGACTTGACCGGGGGACCGGGGAGCTGTTTTTT

J: TRBJ2-1
V: TRBV5-5
D: TRBD1
size: -
CDR3: CASSFFGTGNNEQFF
DNA: TGTGCCAGCAGCTTTTTCGGGACAGGGAACAATGAGCAGTTCTTC

J: TRBJ2-7
V: TRBV7-9
D: -
size: -
CDR3: CASSLDARSSYEQYF
DNA: TGTGCCAGCAGCTTGGATGCCCGGAGCTCCTACGAGCAGTACTTC